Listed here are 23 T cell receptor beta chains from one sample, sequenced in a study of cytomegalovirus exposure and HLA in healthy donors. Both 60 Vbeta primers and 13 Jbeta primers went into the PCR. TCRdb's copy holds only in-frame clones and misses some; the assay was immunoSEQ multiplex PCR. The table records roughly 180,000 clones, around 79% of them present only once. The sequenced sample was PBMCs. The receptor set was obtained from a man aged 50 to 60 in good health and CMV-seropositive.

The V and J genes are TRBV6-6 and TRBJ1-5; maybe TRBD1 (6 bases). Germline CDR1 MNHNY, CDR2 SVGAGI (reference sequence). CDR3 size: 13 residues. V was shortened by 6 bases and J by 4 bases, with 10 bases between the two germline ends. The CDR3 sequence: CASRLQGNQPQHF. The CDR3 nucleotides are TGTGCCAGCAGATTACAGGGAAATCAGCCCCAGCATTTT.

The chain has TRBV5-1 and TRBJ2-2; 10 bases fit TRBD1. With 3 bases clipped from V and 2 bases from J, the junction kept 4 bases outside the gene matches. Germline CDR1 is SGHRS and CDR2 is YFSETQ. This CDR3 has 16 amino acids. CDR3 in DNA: TGCGCCAGCAGCTCAGGGACAGGGGCAAACACCGGGGAGCTGTTTTTT. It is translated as CASSSGTGANTGELFF.

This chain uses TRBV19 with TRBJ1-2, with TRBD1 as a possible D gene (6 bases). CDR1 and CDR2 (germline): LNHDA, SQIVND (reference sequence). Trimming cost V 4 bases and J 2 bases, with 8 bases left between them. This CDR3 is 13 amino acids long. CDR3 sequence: CASSTGDNYGYTF. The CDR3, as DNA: TGTGCCAGTAGTACAGGGGACAACTATGGCTACACCTTC.

The CDR3 loop is CASSYLQGANTEAFF. CDR3 nucleotides: TGTGCCAGCAGCTACCTACAGGGGGCGAACACTGAAGCTTTCTTT. The rearrangement links TRBV5-5 to TRBJ1-1, with 9 bases that match TRBD1. The trim removed 3 bases at V and 1 base at J, leaving 4 bases unmatched. CDR3 length: 15 amino acids. The germline gives CDR1 SGHKS, CDR2 YYEKEE (reference sequence).

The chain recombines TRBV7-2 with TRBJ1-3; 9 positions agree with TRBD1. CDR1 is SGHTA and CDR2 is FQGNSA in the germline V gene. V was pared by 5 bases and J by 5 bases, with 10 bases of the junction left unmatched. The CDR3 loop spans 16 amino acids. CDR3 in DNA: TGTGCCAGCAGCCGTGATCCGGGACAGGGCCGAAACACCATATATTTT. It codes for CASSRDPGQGRNTIYF.

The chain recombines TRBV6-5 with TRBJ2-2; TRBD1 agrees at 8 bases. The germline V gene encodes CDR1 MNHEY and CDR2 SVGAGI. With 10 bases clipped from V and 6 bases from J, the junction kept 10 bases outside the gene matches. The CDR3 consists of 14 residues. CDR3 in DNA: TGTGCCACTACGCCGACAGGGGCAGCCGGGGAGCTGTTTTTT. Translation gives CATTPTGAAGELFF.

The CDR3 coding sequence is TGTGCCAGCAGTGATGTCAGGGCCTCCTACGAGCAGTACTTC. Its protein product is CASSDVRASYEQYF. The V call is TRBV2, the J call TRBJ2-7, with D perhaps TRBD1 (5 bases). The CDR3 extends over 14 amino acids. The germline V and J ends were trimmed by 3 bases and 0 bases, with 9 bases remaining between them. The V gene's germline CDR1 is SNHLY and CDR2 FYNNEI.

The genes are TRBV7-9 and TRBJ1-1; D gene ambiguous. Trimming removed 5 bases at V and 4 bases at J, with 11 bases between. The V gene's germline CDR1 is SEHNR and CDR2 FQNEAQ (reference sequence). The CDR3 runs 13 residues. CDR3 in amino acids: CASSPLSGTEAFF. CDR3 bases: TGTGCCAGCAGCCCCCTTAGCGGCACTGAAGCTTTCTTT.

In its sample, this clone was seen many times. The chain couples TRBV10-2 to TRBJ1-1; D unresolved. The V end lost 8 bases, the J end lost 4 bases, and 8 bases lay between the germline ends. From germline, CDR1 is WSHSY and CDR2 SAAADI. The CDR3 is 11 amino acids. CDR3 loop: CASDPGTEAFF. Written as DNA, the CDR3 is TGCGCCAGCGACCCAGGCACTGAAGCTTTCTTT.

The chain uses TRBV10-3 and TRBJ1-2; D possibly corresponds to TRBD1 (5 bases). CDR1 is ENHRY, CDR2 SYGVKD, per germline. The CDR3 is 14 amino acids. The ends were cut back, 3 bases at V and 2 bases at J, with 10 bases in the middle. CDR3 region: CAISDGGRNYGYTF. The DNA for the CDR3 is TGTGCCATCAGTGACGGGGGTAGGAACTATGGCTACACCTTC.

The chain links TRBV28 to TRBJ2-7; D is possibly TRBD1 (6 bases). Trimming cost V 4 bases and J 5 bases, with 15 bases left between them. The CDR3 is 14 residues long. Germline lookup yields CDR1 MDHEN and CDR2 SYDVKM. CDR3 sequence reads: CASSYWGPYDEQYV. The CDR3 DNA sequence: TGTGCCAGCAGTTATTGGGGGCCCTACGACGAGCAGTACGTC.

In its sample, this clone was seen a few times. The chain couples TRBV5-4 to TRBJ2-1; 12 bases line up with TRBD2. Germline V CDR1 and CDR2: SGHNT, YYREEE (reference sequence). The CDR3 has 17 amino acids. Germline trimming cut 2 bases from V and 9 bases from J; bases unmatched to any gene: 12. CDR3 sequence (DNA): TGTGCCAGCAGCTTCCCTAGCGGGGGGGCCAAGAACAGTGAGCAGTTCTTC. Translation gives CASSFPSGGAKNSEQFF.

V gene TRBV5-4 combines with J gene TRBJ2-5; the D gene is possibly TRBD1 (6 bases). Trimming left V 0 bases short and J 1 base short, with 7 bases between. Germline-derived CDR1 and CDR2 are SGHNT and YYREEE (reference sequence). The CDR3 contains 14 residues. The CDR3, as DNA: TGTGCCAGCAGCTTGGGACAGGCCCAAGAGACCCAGTACTTC. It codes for CASSLGQAQETQYF.

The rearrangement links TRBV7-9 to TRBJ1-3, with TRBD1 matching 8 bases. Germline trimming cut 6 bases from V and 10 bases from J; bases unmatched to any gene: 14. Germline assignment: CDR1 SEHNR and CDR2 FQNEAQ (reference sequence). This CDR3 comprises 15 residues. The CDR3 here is CASRPPDRAANTIYF. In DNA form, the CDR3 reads TGTGCCAGCAGGCCCCCGGACAGGGCAGCGAATACCATATATTTT.

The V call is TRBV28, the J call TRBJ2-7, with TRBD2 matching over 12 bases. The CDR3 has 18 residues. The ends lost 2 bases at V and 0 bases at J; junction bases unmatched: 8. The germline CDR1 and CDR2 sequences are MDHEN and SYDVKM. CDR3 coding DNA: TGTGCCAGCAGTTTACCCCTCGGACTAGCGGGGTACTCCTACGAGCAGTACTTC. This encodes CASSLPLGLAGYSYEQYF.

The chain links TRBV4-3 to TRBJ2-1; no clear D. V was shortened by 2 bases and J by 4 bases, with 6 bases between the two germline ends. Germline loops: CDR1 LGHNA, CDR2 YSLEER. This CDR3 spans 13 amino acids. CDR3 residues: CASSQLLYNEQFF. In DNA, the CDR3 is TGCGCCAGCAGCCAATTACTGTACAATGAGCAGTTCTTC.

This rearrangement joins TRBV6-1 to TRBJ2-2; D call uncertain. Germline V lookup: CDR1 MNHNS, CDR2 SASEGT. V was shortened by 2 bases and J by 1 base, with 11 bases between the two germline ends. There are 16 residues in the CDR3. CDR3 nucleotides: TGTGCCAGCAGTGAATACCCGACGGGGAACACCGGGGAGCTGTTTTTT. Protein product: CASSEYPTGNTGELFF.

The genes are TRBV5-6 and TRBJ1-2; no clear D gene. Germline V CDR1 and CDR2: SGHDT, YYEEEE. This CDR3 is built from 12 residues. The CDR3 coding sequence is TGTGCGGAGGGTAATTCTAACTATGGCTACACCTTC. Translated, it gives CAEGNSNYGYTF.

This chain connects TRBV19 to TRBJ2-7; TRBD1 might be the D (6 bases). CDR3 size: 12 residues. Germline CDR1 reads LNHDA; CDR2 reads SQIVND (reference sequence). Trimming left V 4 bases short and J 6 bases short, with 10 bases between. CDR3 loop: CASSKQGREQYV. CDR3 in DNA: TGTGCCAGTAGTAAACAGGGACGCGAGCAGTACGTC.

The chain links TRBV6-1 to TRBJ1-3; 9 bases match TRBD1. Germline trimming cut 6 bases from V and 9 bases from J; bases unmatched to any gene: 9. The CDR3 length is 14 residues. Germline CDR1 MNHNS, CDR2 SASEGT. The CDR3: CASRTPGQGSTIYF. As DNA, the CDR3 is TGTGCCAGCAGAACCCCGGGACAGGGCAGCACCATATATTTT.

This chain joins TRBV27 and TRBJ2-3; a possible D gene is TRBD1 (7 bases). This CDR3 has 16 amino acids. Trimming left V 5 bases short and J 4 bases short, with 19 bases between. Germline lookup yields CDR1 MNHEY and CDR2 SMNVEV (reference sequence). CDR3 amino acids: CASSARGAGSPDTQYF. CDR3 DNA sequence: TGTGCCAGCAGTGCCAGGGGGGCCGGTTCGCCAGATACGCAGTATTTT.

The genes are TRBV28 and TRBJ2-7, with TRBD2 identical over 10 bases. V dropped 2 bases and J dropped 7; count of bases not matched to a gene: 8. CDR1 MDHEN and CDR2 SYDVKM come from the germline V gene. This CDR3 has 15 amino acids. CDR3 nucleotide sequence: TGTGCCAGCAGTTTACAGAGCGGGGGGGCTTGGGAGCAGTACGTC. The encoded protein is CASSLQSGGAWEQYV.

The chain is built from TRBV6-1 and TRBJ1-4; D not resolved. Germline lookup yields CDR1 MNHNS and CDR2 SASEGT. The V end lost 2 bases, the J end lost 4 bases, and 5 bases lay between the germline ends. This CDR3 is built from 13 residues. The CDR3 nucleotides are TGTGCCAGCAGTGAATTCTATAATGAAAAACTGTTTTTT. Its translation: CASSEFYNEKLFF.